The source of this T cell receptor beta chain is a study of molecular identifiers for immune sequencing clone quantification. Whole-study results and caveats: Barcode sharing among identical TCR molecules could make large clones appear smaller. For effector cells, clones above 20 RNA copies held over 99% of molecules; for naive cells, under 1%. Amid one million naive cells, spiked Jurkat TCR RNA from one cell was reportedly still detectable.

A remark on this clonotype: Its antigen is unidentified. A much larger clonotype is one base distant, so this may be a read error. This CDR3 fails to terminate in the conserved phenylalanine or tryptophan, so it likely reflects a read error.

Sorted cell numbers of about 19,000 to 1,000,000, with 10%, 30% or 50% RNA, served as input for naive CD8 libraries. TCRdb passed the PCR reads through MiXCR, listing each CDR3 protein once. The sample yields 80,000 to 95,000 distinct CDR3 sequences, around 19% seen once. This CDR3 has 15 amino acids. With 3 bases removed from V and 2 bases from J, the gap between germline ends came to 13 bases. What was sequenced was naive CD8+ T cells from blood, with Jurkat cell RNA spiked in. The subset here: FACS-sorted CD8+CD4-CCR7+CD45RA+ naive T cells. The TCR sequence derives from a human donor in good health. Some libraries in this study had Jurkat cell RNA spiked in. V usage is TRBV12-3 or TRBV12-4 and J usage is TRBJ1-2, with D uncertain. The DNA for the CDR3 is TGTGCCAGCAGTTTTCTCTTAACAGTAAACTATGGCTACACCCTC. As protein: CASSFLLTVNYGYTL.